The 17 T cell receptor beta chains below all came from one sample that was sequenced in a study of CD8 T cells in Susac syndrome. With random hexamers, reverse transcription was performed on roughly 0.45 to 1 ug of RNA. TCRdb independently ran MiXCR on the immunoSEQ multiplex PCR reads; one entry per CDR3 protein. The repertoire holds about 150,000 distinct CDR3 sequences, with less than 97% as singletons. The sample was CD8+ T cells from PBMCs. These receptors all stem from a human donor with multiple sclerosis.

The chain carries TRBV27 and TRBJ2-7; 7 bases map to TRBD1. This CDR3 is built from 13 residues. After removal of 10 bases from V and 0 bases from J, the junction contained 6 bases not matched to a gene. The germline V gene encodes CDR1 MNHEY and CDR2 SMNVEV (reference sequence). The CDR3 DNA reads TGTGCCACCACAGGGGCCTACTCCTACGAGCAGTACTTC. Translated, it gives CATTGAYSYEQYF.

Written as DNA, the CDR3 is TGTGCCAGCAACCCAGACAGGGAAAATCAGCCCCAGCATTTT. This translates into CASNPDRENQPQHF. This sequence joins TRBV21-1 and TRBJ1-5; the table's D gene call, TRBD1, was not cross checked with the DNA. TRBV21-1 is listed as a pseudogene. There are 14 residues in the CDR3.

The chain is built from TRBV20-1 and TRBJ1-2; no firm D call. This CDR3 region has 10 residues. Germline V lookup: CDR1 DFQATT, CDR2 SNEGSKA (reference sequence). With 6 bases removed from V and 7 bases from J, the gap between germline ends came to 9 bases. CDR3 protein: CSAPYPGYTF. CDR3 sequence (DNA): TGCAGTGCCCCCTACCCTGGCTACACCTTC.

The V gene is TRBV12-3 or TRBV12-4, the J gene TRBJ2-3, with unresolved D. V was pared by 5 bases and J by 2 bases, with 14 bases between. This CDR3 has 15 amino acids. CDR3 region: CASSPPQETTDTQYF. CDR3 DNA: TGTGCCAGCAGTCCCCCCCAGGAGACCACAGATACGCAGTATTTT.

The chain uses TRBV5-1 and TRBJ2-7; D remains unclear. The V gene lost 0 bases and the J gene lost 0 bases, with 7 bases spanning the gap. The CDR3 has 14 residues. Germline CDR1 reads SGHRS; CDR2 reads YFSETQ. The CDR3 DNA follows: TGCGCCAGCAGCTTGGAATTAAACTCCTACGAGCAGTACTTC. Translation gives CASSLELNSYEQYF.

In DNA, the CDR3 is TGTGCCAGCAGTGAATTAAATGGATGGGATGAGCAGTTCTTC. This sequence encodes CASSELNGWDEQFF. The gene calls are TRBV25-1 and TRBJ2-1; D is unclear. V shed 1 base and J shed 8 bases, with 12 bases lying between them. The germline gives CDR1 MGHDK, CDR2 SYGVNS. The CDR3 length is 14 residues.

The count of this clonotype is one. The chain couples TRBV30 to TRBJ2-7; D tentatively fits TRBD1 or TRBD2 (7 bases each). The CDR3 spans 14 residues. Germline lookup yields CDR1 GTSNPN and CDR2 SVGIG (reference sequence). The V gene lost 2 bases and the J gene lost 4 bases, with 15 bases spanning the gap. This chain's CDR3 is CAWSRGEGAYEQYF. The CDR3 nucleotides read TGTGCCTGGAGTCGAGGGGAGGGGGCATACGAGCAGTACTTC. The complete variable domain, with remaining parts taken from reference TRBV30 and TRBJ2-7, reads SQTIHQWPATLVQPVGSPLSLECTVEGTSNPNLYWYRQAAGRGLQLLFYSVGIGQISSEVPQNLSASRPQDRQFILSSKKLLLSDSGFYLCAWSRGEGAYEQYFGPGTRLTVT.

CDR3 coding DNA: TGTGCCACCACAGACCGAGTGAACACTGAAGCTTTCTTT. Translating it yields CATTDRVNTEAFF. The chain uses TRBV15 and TRBJ1-1; D remains ambiguous. The CDR3 covers 13 residues. Germline-derived CDR1 and CDR2 are LNHNV and YYDKDF (reference sequence). Trimming took off 7 bases at V and 0 bases at J, with 9 bases between the two ends.

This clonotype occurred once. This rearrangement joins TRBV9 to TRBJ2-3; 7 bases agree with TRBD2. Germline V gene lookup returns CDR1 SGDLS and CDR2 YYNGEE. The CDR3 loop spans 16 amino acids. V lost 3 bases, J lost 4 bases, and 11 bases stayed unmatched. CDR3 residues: CASSASTSRFPDTQYF. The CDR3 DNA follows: TGTGCCAGCAGCGCCTCGACTAGCCGGTTCCCAGATACGCAGTATTTT.

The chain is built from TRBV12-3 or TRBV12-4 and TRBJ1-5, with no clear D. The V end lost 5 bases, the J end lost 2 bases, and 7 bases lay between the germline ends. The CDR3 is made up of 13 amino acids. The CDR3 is CASSPDGNQPQHF. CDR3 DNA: TGTGCCAGCAGTCCCGACGGCAATCAGCCCCAGCATTTT.

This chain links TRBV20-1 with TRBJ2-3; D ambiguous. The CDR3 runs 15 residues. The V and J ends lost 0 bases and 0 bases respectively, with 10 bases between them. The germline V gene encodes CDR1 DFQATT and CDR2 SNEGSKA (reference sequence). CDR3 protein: CSARDRQESTDTQYF. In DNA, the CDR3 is TGCAGTGCTAGAGATCGTCAGGAAAGCACAGATACGCAGTATTTT.

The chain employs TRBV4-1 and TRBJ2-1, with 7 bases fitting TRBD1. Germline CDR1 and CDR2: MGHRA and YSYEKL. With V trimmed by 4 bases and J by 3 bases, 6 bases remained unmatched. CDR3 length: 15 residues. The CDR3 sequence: CASSLTGVVYNEQFF. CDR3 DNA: TGCGCCAGCAGCCTAACAGGGGTCGTCTACAATGAGCAGTTCTTC.

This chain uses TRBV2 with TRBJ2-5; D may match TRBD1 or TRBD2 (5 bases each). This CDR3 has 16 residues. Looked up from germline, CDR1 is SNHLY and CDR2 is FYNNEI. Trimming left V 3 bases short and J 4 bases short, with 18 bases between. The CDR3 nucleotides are TGTGCCAGCAGTGAGCCGGGGACCCGGATGGGAGAGACCCAGTACTTC. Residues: CASSEPGTRMGETQYF. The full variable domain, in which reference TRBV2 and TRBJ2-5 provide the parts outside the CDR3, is EPEVTQTPSHQVTQMGQEVILRCVPISNHLYFYWYRQILGQKVEFLVSFYNNEISEKSEIFDDQFSVERPDGSNFTLKIRSTKLEDSAMYFCASSEPGTRMGETQYFGPGTRLLVL.

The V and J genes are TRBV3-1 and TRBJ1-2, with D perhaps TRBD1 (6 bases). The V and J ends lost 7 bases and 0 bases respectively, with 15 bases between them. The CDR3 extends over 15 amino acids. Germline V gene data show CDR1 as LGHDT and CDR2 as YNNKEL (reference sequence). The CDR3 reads CASTLGTQANYGYTF. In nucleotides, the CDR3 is TGTGCCAGCACGCTTGGGACACAGGCTAACTATGGCTACACCTTC.

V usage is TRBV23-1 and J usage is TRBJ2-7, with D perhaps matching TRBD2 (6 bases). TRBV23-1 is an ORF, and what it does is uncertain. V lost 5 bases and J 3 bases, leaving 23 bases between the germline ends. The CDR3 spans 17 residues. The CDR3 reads CASSWLLGGRGNYEQYV. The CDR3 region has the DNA TGCGCCAGCAGTTGGCTGTTAGGAGGGAGAGGGAACTACGAGCAGTACGTC.

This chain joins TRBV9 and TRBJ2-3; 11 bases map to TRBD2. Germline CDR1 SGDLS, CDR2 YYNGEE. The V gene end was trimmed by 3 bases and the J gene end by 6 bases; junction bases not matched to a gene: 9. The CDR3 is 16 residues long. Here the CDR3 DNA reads TGTGCCAGCAGCGAGGGCCCGGGACTAGCGGAGGATACGCAGTATTTT. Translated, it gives CASSEGPGLAEDTQYF.

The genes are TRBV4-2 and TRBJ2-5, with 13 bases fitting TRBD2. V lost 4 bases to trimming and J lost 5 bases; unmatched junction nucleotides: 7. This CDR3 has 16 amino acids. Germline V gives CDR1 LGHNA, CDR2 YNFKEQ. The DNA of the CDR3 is TGTGCCAGCAGCCCGACTAGCGGGGGGACCAGGGAGACCCAGTACTTC. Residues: CASSPTSGGTRETQYF.